These T cell receptor beta chains were read from a single sample in a study of T-cell memory formation after mild COVID-19. TCRdb processed the 5' RACE reads anew with MiXCR; each CDR3 protein has one entry. There are tens of thousands of distinct CDR3 sequences in the sample; approximately 13% occur only once, and around 27% lies in the top ten. Sequencing was performed on PBMCs or a T cell subset sorted from them (not recorded which). The receptors were sampled from an adult woman who had mild COVID-19 (a few samples of this study predate the infection). Cell type and time point are not known. Each CDR3 is given without its conserved first and last residue. A D gene is named only where the DNA matches it firmly.

D: .
V: TRBV12-3/TRBV12-4
CDR3: ASSLPAEDTQY

D: TRBD2
V: TRBV11-2
CDR3: ASSSVAGALTDTQY

D: TRBD1
V: TRBV4-1
CDR3: ASSQDKTGAAYEQY

D: TRBD1
V: TRBV12-3/TRBV12-4
CDR3: ASSLGQGAKNIQY

D: .
V: TRBV4-1
CDR3: ASSHTGLMNTEAF

D: .
V: TRBV9
CDR3: ASSASDRYEQY

D: .
V: TRBV5-1
CDR3: ASSLPRRLAGTDTQY

D: .
V: TRBV7-9
CDR3: ASSPGHGAYEQY

D: .
V: TRBV7-2
CDR3: ASSLLATQMDEQF

D: .
V: TRBV27
CDR3: ASSLGGWGTDTQY

D: .
V: TRBV7-9
CDR3: ASSLVQVDEQY

D: TRBD2
V: TRBV7-9
CDR3: ASSSSGASYNEQF

D: .
V: TRBV27
CDR3: ASSLGPNSYEQY

D: .
V: TRBV15
CDR3: ATSRDWGDQPQH

D: TRBD1
V: TRBV7-8
CDR3: ASSPQGGRLNTEAF

D: TRBD2
V: TRBV4-3
CDR3: ASSQLRTSGSSYNEQF

D: .
V: TRBV7-9
CDR3: ASSLGGGNYGYT

D: .
V: TRBV12-3/TRBV12-4
CDR3: ASSQGTPKNIQY

D: .
V: TRBV12-3/TRBV12-4
CDR3: ASSLLGPKDEQY

D: .
V: TRBV5-1
CDR3: ASSLVQGSNYGYT

D: .
V: TRBV20-1
CDR3: SARDRLNTEAF

D: .
V: TRBV12-3/TRBV12-4
CDR3: ASSLQSNRDTQY

D: TRBD1
V: TRBV7-8
CDR3: ASSAGQGVWIGTEAF

D: TRBD1
V: TRBV5-6
CDR3: ASSTGQGDYEQY

D: .
V: TRBV11-3
CDR3: ASSLRLGASYNEQF

D: TRBD2
V: TRBV7-8
CDR3: ASSSPATSGNYNEQF

D: .
V: TRBV6-1
CDR3: ASSDFSYEQY

D: .
V: TRBV12-3/TRBV12-4
CDR3: ASSPPAGIGPEQF

D: TRBD2
V: TRBV7-6
CDR3: ASSLGETSNDQY

D: .
V: TRBV5-5
CDR3: ASSRTVGTEAF

D: TRBD2
V: TRBV12-3/TRBV12-4
CDR3: ASRGRVQETQY

D: TRBD1
V: TRBV12-3/TRBV12-4
CDR3: ASSFSTGASTEAF

D: TRBD2
V: TRBV7-2
CDR3: ASSFSGSSSDTQY